The sequence of this T cell receptor beta chain was determined in a study of blood T cells in healthy people across ages. Regarding the study as a whole: Older age coincided with a roughly linear decline in TCR beta diversity per million T cells.

Looked up from germline, CDR1 is KGHDR and CDR2 is SFDVKD. The CDR3 loop spans 14 amino acids. Combining a sample-barcoded 5' primer with a J-beta primer mix, a second PCR ran for 7 to 11 cycles. TCRdb re-called the 5' RACE reads through MiXCR, storing one row per CDR3 protein. The sample yields about 800,000 distinct CDR3 sequences, 58% seen once. This clonotype was seen more than once but under ten times. The antigen is unknown. Sequenced: blood. The sequence came from a man younger than 40 in good health. This chain links TRBV24-1 with TRBJ2-4; D might be TRBD1 (6 bases). The DNA end is more similar to TRBJ2-7, so the J call may be wrong. CDR3: CATSDAGDGYEQYF. For the CDR3, the DNA is TGTGCCACCAGTGATGCAGGGGATGGCTACGAGCAGTACTTC.